The count of the clone carrying this T cell receptor (beta chain) is one. Its antigen is as yet unknown. This table comes from immunoSEQ multiplex PCR, and its TCRdb copy is limited to in-frame clones, with some not included. The sample shows 80,000 to 95,000 clones, 60% to 80% of them seen only once. The source of the sample is a study of vaccination effects on CD4 cells after COVID-19. Under the ViraFEST assay, PBMC were stimulated with viral peptide pools so that antigen-specific CD4+ T cells expanded. Sequencing was performed afterwards. Once cultured for nine to ten days, the cells underwent separation to obtain CD4+ T cells. Vaccine administered to participants consisted of two doses of either BNT162b2 or mRNA-1273. V was shortened by 5 bases and J by 4 bases, with 20 bases between the two germline ends. Per the germline V gene, CDR1 is LNHNV and CDR2 is YYDKDF (reference sequence). The CDR3 spans 16 residues.

The sequencing used CD4+ T cells from PBMCs cultured with HCoV-OC43 spike peptides, collected after COVID-19 vaccination. The subset denotes: HCoV-OC43 spike overlapping peptide pool stimulation. V usage is TRBV15 and J usage is TRBJ1-2, with D unclear. The receptor was isolated from a human donor who received a COVID-19 vaccine. The CDR3 nucleotides read TGTGCCACCAGCCCGGCCGCGACAATGGAGTTCTATGGCTACACCTTC. It is translated as CATSPAATMEFYGYTF.